Listed below are T cell receptor beta chains from one sample, sequenced in a study of control samples from healthy donors and cancer patients. The protocol was immunoSEQ multiplex PCR, while the TCRdb copy is restricted to in-frame clones and leaves out a portion. Among about 160,000 clones listed, around 96% were seen once. The sample consisted of blood. Receptors were obtained from a woman aged 40 to 50 in good health. Each CDR3 is given with its conserved first and last residue. D genes are given only for firm matches. The size entry is marked missing in some rows and otherwise reads once, few, many or a size class.

J: TRBJ2-5; size: NA; V: TRBV10-3; D: NA; DNA: TGTGCCATCAGTGACAGACAAGAGACCCAGTACTTC; CDR3: CAISDRQETQYF
J: TRBJ2-5; size: NA; V: TRBV2; D: TRBD2; DNA: TGTGCCAGCAGTGAGAAGCGGGGGTACTCCCAAGAGACCCAGTACTTC; CDR3: CASSEKRGYSQETQYF
J: TRBJ1-3; size: NA; V: TRBV2; D: NA; DNA: TGTGCCAGCACCGGGGGCTCTGGAAACACCATATATTTT; CDR3: CASTGGSGNTIYF
J: TRBJ2-7; size: NA; V: TRBV27; D: NA; DNA: TGTGCCAGCAGTTTAAACGTGATCTCCTACGAGCAGTACTTC; CDR3: CASSLNVISYEQYF
J: TRBJ1-5; size: NA; V: TRBV5-4; D: NA; DNA: TGTGCCAGCAGCTTGGACTCTCAGCCCCAGCATTTT; CDR3: CASSLDSQPQHF
J: TRBJ1-5; size: NA; V: TRBV6-2/TRBV6-3; D: TRBD1; DNA: TGTGCCAGCAGTTCCAATACTAGGGACAGTCAGCATTTT; CDR3: CASSSNTRDSQHF
J: TRBJ2-3; size: NA; V: TRBV13; D: NA; DNA: TGTGCCAGCAGCTTAAGGAGGCCAGATACGCAGTATTTT; CDR3: CASSLRRPDTQYF
J: TRBJ1-2; size: NA; V: TRBV3-1/TRBV3-2; D: NA; DNA: TGTGCCAGCAGCCCCATCAGGACTAATGGCTACACCTTC; CDR3: CASSPIRTNGYTF
J: TRBJ1-1; size: NA; V: TRBV25-1; D: NA; DNA: TGTGCCAGCAGTGAGACCTTTAACACTGAAGCTTTCTTT; CDR3: CASSETFNTEAFF
J: TRBJ1-5; size: NA; V: TRBV3-1/TRBV3-2; D: NA; DNA: TGTGCCAGCAGCCAAGCAGGTCAGCCCCAGCATTTT; CDR3: CASSQAGQPQHF
J: TRBJ1-3; size: NA; V: TRBV9; D: NA; DNA: TGTGCCAGCAGCCCCGGTAGGCTGAGGAACACCATATATTTT; CDR3: CASSPGRLRNTIYF
J: TRBJ2-1; size: NA; V: TRBV6-2/TRBV6-3; D: NA; DNA: TGTGCCAGCAGTCCCGGACTTTGGGTGGGGACCGATGAGCAGTTCTTC; CDR3: CASSPGLWVGTDEQFF
J: TRBJ1-2; size: NA; V: TRBV7-2; D: TRBD1; DNA: TGTGCCAGCAGTCGGACAGGGTTTTATGGCTACACCTTC; CDR3: CASSRTGFYGYTF
J: TRBJ1-2; size: NA; V: TRBV29-1; D: NA; DNA: TGCAGCGTTGATGTGGCATTGGGTTCTGGCTACACCTTC; CDR3: CSVDVALGSGYTF
J: TRBJ2-2; size: once; V: TRBV11-2; D: TRBD2; DNA: TGTGCCAGCAGCTTATTAGCGGGAGGGAACACCGGGGAGCTGTTTTTT; CDR3: CASSLLAGGNTGELFF
J: TRBJ2-7; size: NA; V: TRBV5-1; D: TRBD1; DNA: TGCGCCAGCAGCAATGCAGGGGGTTACGAGCAGTACTTC; CDR3: CASSNAGGYEQYF
J: TRBJ1-4; size: NA; V: TRBV9; D: NA; DNA: TGTGCCAGCAGCGCCGCATCCCAGGGTTCTAATGAAAAACTGTTTTTT; CDR3: CASSAASQGSNEKLFF
J: TRBJ2-7; size: NA; V: TRBV18; D: TRBD1; DNA: TGTGCCAGCTCACCTGGGACAGGGAGCTACGAGCAGTACTTC; CDR3: CASSPGTGSYEQYF
J: TRBJ2-1; size: NA; V: TRBV19; D: NA; DNA: TGTGCCAGTAGTGGTTCCGTGGGGCAGGTCTTCGATGAGCAGTTCTTC; CDR3: CASSGSVGQVFDEQFF
J: TRBJ1-5; size: NA; V: TRBV9; D: NA; DNA: TGTGCCAGCAGCTCTCACGACAGGACCAATCAGCCCCAGCATTTT; CDR3: CASSSHDRTNQPQHF
J: TRBJ1-1; size: NA; V: TRBV25-1; D: TRBD1; DNA: TGTGCCAGCAGTGAAGAGGGACAGCGGACTGAAGCTTTCTTT; CDR3: CASSEEGQRTEAFF
J: TRBJ1-2; size: NA; V: TRBV9; D: NA; DNA: TGTGCCAGCAGCGTAGAGGGCTATGGCTACACCTTC; CDR3: CASSVEGYGYTF
J: TRBJ1-6; size: NA; V: TRBV5-1; D: NA; DNA: TGCGCCAGCAGCTGGGCTCCCCTCTACGGGAATTCACCCCTCCACTTT; CDR3: CASSWAPLYGNSPLHF
J: TRBJ1-1; size: NA; V: TRBV5-4; D: NA; DNA: TGTGCCAGCAATGAGGGCAGGGGAGTTCGCACTGAAGCTTTCTTT; CDR3: CASNEGRGVRTEAFF
J: TRBJ2-1; size: NA; V: TRBV25-1; D: TRBD2; DNA: TGTGCCAGCAGCCTAATCACTAGCGGGAGGTATGAGCAGTTCTTC; CDR3: CASSLITSGRYEQFF
J: TRBJ1-2; size: NA; V: TRBV10-1; D: TRBD1; DNA: TGCGCCAGCTTGGGGGCTTGGACAGGGTCTTATGGCTACACCTTC; CDR3: CASLGAWTGSYGYTF
J: TRBJ2-1; size: NA; V: TRBV4-3; D: TRBD1; DNA: TGCGCCAGCAGCCAACGGACAGGGGCATACAATGAGCAGTTCTTC; CDR3: CASSQRTGAYNEQFF
J: TRBJ2-7; size: NA; V: TRBV9; D: TRBD2; DNA: TGTGCCAGCAGCGCCGGACTAGCGGGAGTCTACGAGCAGTACTTC; CDR3: CASSAGLAGVYEQYF
J: TRBJ1-1; size: NA; V: TRBV7-6; D: NA; DNA: TGTGCCAGCAGCTTAGGGAAAGGGGCGAACACTGAAGCTTTCTTT; CDR3: CASSLGKGANTEAFF
J: TRBJ1-5; size: NA; V: TRBV2; D: NA; DNA: TGTGCCAGCAGTGAAGTGGGTAGCGGCAATCAGCCCCAGCATTTT; CDR3: CASSEVGSGNQPQHF
J: TRBJ2-7; size: once; V: TRBV7-2; D: NA; DNA: TGTGCCAGCAGCCCCTATAGCGTACTCTTCTCCTACGAGCAGTACTTC; CDR3: CASSPYSVLFSYEQYF
J: TRBJ1-1; size: NA; V: TRBV7-9; D: NA; DNA: TGTGCCAGCACCGAAGCCGGGACCCTATACACTGAAGCTTTCTTT; CDR3: CASTEAGTLYTEAFF
J: TRBJ2-1; size: once; V: TRBV5-8; D: NA; DNA: TGTGCCAGCAGCTGGGTGGACAACAATGAGCAGTTCTTC; CDR3: CASSWVDNNEQFF
J: TRBJ1-2; size: once; V: TRBV6-2/TRBV6-3; D: NA; DNA: TGTGCCAGCAGTTACTGGGCTAACTATGGCTACACCTTC; CDR3: CASSYWANYGYTF
J: TRBJ1-6; size: NA; V: TRBV30; D: NA; DNA: TGTGCCTGGAGCGAGACCGGGACCTATAATTCACCCCTCCACTTT; CDR3: CAWSETGTYNSPLHF
J: TRBJ2-2; size: NA; V: TRBV27; D: NA; DNA: TGTGCCAGCACTTACCGGTCTACCCGGATCACCGGGGAGCTGTTTTTT; CDR3: CASTYRSTRITGELFF
J: TRBJ1-4; size: NA; V: TRBV28; D: NA; DNA: TGTGCCAGCAGTTTATCGGGGGACGGGAAGCAACTGTTTTTT; CDR3: CASSLSGDGKQLFF
J: TRBJ1-5; size: NA; V: TRBV12-5; D: NA; DNA: TGTGCTAGTGGCCCCGGACTGGGGAACAATCAGCCCCAGCATTTT; CDR3: CASGPGLGNNQPQHF
J: TRBJ1-6; size: NA; V: TRBV4-2; D: TRBD1; DNA: TGTGCCAGCAGCCAAACAGGGGGGTATAATTCACCCCTCCACTTT; CDR3: CASSQTGGYNSPLHF
J: TRBJ2-1; size: NA; V: TRBV3-1/TRBV3-2; D: TRBD2; DNA: TGTGCCAGCAGCCACTCTAGCGGGGTCCCCAATGAGCAGTTCTTC; CDR3: CASSHSSGVPNEQFF
J: TRBJ2-3; size: NA; V: TRBV7-9; D: NA; DNA: TGTGCCAGCAGCCTAGCTGTGGATACGCAGTATTTT; CDR3: CASSLAVDTQYF
J: TRBJ1-1; size: NA; V: TRBV18; D: NA; DNA: TGTGCCAGCTCATCGTCGGATGAAGCTTTCTTT; CDR3: CASSSSDEAFF
J: TRBJ1-6; size: NA; V: TRBV6-6; D: NA; DNA: TGTGCCAGCTGGGGGCGGAATTCACCCCTCCACTTT; CDR3: CASWGRNSPLHF
J: TRBJ1-1; size: once; V: TRBV5-8; D: NA; DNA: TGTGCCAGCAGCCCGGGGGCTGAAGCTTTCTTT; CDR3: CASSPGAEAFF
J: TRBJ2-2; size: NA; V: TRBV4-1; D: NA; DNA: TGCGCCAGCAGTCAGCGGAAACTGAACACCGGGGAGCTGTTTTTT; CDR3: CASSQRKLNTGELFF
J: TRBJ2-2; size: NA; V: TRBV5-1; D: TRBD2; DNA: TGCGCCAGCCGGGGGGGGGCGGACACCGGGGAGCTGTTTTTT; CDR3: CASRGGADTGELFF
J: TRBJ1-1; size: NA; V: TRBV4-3; D: NA; DNA: TGCGCCAGCAGCCTTACCGGGACAACGGACACTGAAGCTTTCTTT; CDR3: CASSLTGTTDTEAFF
J: TRBJ1-1; size: NA; V: TRBV5-5; D: NA; DNA: TGTGCCAGCAGCGCAGCCGGGACGGTGAACACTGAAGCTTTCTTT; CDR3: CASSAAGTVNTEAFF
J: TRBJ1-1; size: NA; V: TRBV6-2/TRBV6-3; D: NA; DNA: TGTGCCAGCAGTTACCCTCAGGGTAACACTGAAGCTTTCTTT; CDR3: CASSYPQGNTEAFF
J: TRBJ2-1; size: NA; V: TRBV5-1; D: NA; DNA: TGCGCCAGCAGCGATAGCGGCAATGAGCAGTTCTTC; CDR3: CASSDSGNEQFF
J: TRBJ1-5; size: NA; V: TRBV10-3; D: TRBD1; DNA: TGTGCCACCCGACAGGGCGTTAGGAATCAGCCCCAGCATTTT; CDR3: CATRQGVRNQPQHF
J: TRBJ1-2; size: NA; V: TRBV19; D: NA; DNA: TGTGCCACTACCAAGGGTGCAGGGATCTATGGCTACACCTTC; CDR3: CATTKGAGIYGYTF
J: TRBJ2-3; size: NA; V: TRBV7-2; D: TRBD1; DNA: TGTGCCAGCAGCTTACAGGGGGAAGATACGCAGTATTTT; CDR3: CASSLQGEDTQYF
J: TRBJ1-2; size: NA; V: TRBV6-2/TRBV6-3; D: NA; DNA: TGTGCCAGCAGTTACTCTAACTATGGCTACACCTTC; CDR3: CASSYSNYGYTF
J: TRBJ2-5; size: NA; V: TRBV10-2; D: TRBD2; DNA: TGCGCCAGCAGTGATCGGGGACTAGGGGAGACCCAGTACTTC; CDR3: CASSDRGLGETQYF
J: TRBJ1-3; size: NA; V: TRBV4-2; D: NA; DNA: TGTGCCAGCAGCCCCGGCGACAGATTCAGCTCTGGAAACACCATATATTTT; CDR3: CASSPGDRFSSGNTIYF
J: TRBJ1-1; size: NA; V: TRBV5-6; D: TRBD1; DNA: TGTGCCAGCAGCTTGGTAACCGACAGGGGCCCTTTGGTGAACACTGAAGCTTTCTTT; CDR3: CASSLVTDRGPLVNTEAFF
J: TRBJ1-5; size: NA; V: TRBV5-4; D: NA; DNA: TGTGCCAGCAGCCGCGCTGGGGGCAATCAGCCCCAGCATTTT; CDR3: CASSRAGGNQPQHF
J: TRBJ1-2; size: NA; V: TRBV2; D: NA; DNA: TGTGCCAGCAGTGGACAGCTCCCGGGGGGTGGCTACACCTTC; CDR3: CASSGQLPGGGYTF